A single TCR beta chain is shown here with its context. Amplification yielded TCR beta CDR3 regions, with RNA transcripts as the source. Primed by the HTBI set, a first-round RT-PCR was run on the TCR CDR3. TCRdb reprocessed the multiplex PCR reads with MiXCR, giving one entry per CDR3 protein. The table records roughly 500,000 distinct CDR3 sequences, around a quarter of them present only once. The data belong to a study of T cells in Graves' hyperthyroidism and ophthalmopathy. Study details: Blood was drawn when the patient was first diagnosed and still untreated.

V gave up 2 bases and J gave up 0 bases, with 11 bases separating them. The length of the CDR3 is 15 residues. This TCR was recovered from a young woman with Graves' ophthalmopathy. The chain is built from TRBV12-3 or TRBV12-4 and TRBJ2-7; D is undetermined. The sequencing input was blood. The CDR3 spells CASSLTPVTSYEQYF. The CDR3 nucleotides are TGTGCCAGCAGTTTAACGCCTGTTACCTCCTACGAGCAGTACTTC.